This T cell receptor beta chain derives from a study of sequential checkpoint blockade in melanoma (dated by TCRdb to 2018 to 2020). Broadly, across the study: In a 1:1 randomization, patients received either first-line nivolumab then ipilimumab (arm A) or ipilimumab then nivolumab (arm B). Maintenance nivolumab was given following each of the two trial sequences. The same lesion was the source of roughly 81% of the matched pre- and post-treatment tumor biopsy pairs. Around 22 patients had matched tumor biopsies taken before treatment and at week 13, after single-agent nivolumab (arm A) or ipilimumab (arm B). DNA from roughly 92 pretreatment melanoma tumor samples was subjected to TCRbeta immunosequencing. Overall study outcomes, separate from this receptor: Tumor T-cell fraction and clonality were found to correlate with PD-L1 staining and CD8+ T-cell counts but not with mutational load. In the nivolumab-first arm (arm A), an association was found between pretreatment tumor TIL clonality and response (P = .04). Small sample sizes and reduced statistical power limited the within-arm analyses of tumor T-cell fraction. The model for predicting response that combines TCR metrics with mutation burden needs to be validated in larger, independent patient cohorts. Clinical benefit was about 30 times more likely to be achieved by patients whose tumor T-cell fraction and clonality increased by week 13.

The CDR3 numbers 16 residues from cysteine through phenylalanine. The read is trimmed to its CDR3 DNA, 48 bases read in frame from base 1. Looking up the germline V gene yields CDR1 MNHGY and CDR2 SAAAGT. Interpreted using the paper, the treatment or condition label stands for: randomized to nivolumab then ipilimumab (arm A) or the reverse (arm B). None of the trial patients had been given prior DNA-damaging chemotherapy. CheckMate 064, a randomized, open-label phase II trial of sequential checkpoint blockade, was the source of the samples, all of which came from patients with melanoma. Tumor TCR sequencing used genomic DNA from formalin-fixed paraffin-embedded (FFPE) tissue samples. The immunoSEQ Assay was used to immunosequence TCRbeta CDR3 regions from genomic DNA. Before high-throughput sequencing, genomic DNA was amplified using bias-controlled multiplex PCR. For the original study's pipeline: To quantify the absolute abundance of each unique TCRbeta CDR3 region, the sequences were collapsed and filtered. Clonality, defined as 1 minus Pielou's evenness, was calculated using productive rearrangements only. Tumor T-cell fraction was calculated by normalizing TCRbeta template counts to the amount of usable DNA, which was estimated from several housekeeping genes. A previously published method was used to identify clones whose frequencies were significantly greater in on-treatment samples than in baseline samples. In its TCRdb copy, this immuneACCESS table keeps in-frame sequences only and misses some clones. Where compared with another copy, unresolved V genes explain less than half of these, and the others have no known cause. For V, J and clone size, that table is used; D and trimming come from the DNA. In all, the sample holds 3,500 to 5,500 clones, and about 20% of those were seen once. The ten largest clones take up 4% of the sample.

This clone has just a few counts. Its antigen remains undetermined. At one end, the junction sequence differs from germline, possibly due to a read error. This specimen consisted of tumor tissue (inferred from file names), obtained from a patient given nivolumab and ipilimumab in sequence. The TCR sequence derives from a human donor with melanoma. Rearrangement joined TRBV6-8 to TRBJ1-2, and 8 junctional nucleotides match TRBD1. This receptor has the CDR3 CAISGYDRQGYRGYTF. The sequence in DNA is TGTGCCATCAGTGGTTACGATAGACAGGGGTACCGCGGCTACACCTTC.